The T cell receptor (beta chain) described here comes from a study of control samples from healthy donors and cancer patients (TCRdb year 2020). For this clone: Its antigen is currently not known. No much larger clone is present one base from it, and per-base qualities are unavailable.

The method behind the library was the immunoSEQ multiplex PCR assay. TCRdb carries this immuneACCESS record with in-frame sequences only. Its versions omit some clonotypes, under half of them owing to an unresolved V gene in the studies checked, with the rest unexplained. For this sample the table gives approximately 120,000 clones, of which around 88% were detected only once. Approximately 15% of the sample comes from the top ten. Sequenced input: blood. This TCR was sampled from a woman in her forties or fifties in good health.

In nucleotide form, the sequence is TGCAGCGCTCGAACCCCACTAGCGGGTCTCGATGAGCAGTTCTTC. The resulting protein is CSARTPLAGLDEQFF. The chain was built from TRBV29-1 and TRBJ2-1; 9 junctional bases match TRBD2. V has 7 bases trimmed and J has 8 bases trimmed; junction bases matching no gene number 15. CDR3 length: 15 amino acids, cysteine to phenylalanine. Here the CDR3 DNA is all that survives: 45 bases in frame from base 1. CDR1 SQVTM and CDR2 ANQGSEA are derived from the germline V gene.